This T cell receptor beta chain was profiled in a study of tumor and adjacent non-tumor tissue in lung cancer. The template was RNA from unsorted bulk tissue. The normal lung tissue was taken more than 3 cm from the tumor edge. This clonotype was detected only once. Just one base apart from a much larger clone, this may be a read error. Three rounds of nested PCR, following a modified ARM-PCR protocol, produced the TCRbeta library. From the multiplex PCR reads, TCRdb called clonotypes with MiXCR, one entry per CDR3 protein. The table includes about 100,000 distinct CDR3 sequences, 65% detected once. Sample: distant non-tumor lung tissue. The sequence came from a man under 40 with non-small cell lung cancer.

CDR3 nucleotides: TGCGCCAGCAGCTACCCCGTGGGGGGTCGTCTCTTC. Translation: CASSYPVGGRLF. The chain couples TRBV4-1 to TRBJ2-1; possible D gene TRBD2, 6 bases. The germline CDR1 and CDR2 sequences are MGHRA and YSYEKL. CDR3 size: 12 residues.